Following are 28 T cell receptor beta chains from one sample sequenced in a study of beta chain features in type 1 diabetes. Since all of the isolated RNA was reverse transcribed, expressed TCRB transcripts were what got sequenced. The data were produced by immunoSEQ multiplex PCR, yet TCRdb's version contains in-frame clones alone and is incomplete. The sample gives under 950,000 clones, roughly 16% of which show up once; 0.023% is in the top ten. Sequenced: naive CD4+ T cells from blood. The source of these receptors is a woman between 18 and 29 years old in good health.

The chain joins TRBV10-3 to TRBJ2-1; 13 nucleotides agree with TRBD2. This CDR3 comprises 15 residues. The trim removed 4 bases at V and 6 bases at J, leaving 3 bases unmatched. Germline-derived CDR1 and CDR2 are ENHRY and SYGVKD. Here the CDR3 DNA reads TGTGCCATCAGTGGGACTAGCGGGAGAGTCAATGAGCAGTTCTTC. This encodes CAISGTSGRVNEQFF.

The CDR3 nucleotides are TGTGCCAGCAGTCCACCAGGACTAGCGGGCAATGAGCAGTTCTTC. This encodes CASSPPGLAGNEQFF. The chain uses TRBV6-5 and TRBJ2-1, with 11 bases that match TRBD2. This CDR3 comprises 15 residues. V gave up 5 bases and J gave up 6 bases; unmatched junction bases: 6. Germline assignment: CDR1 MNHEY and CDR2 SVGAGI.

As concerns this clone: In the same sample, other DNA sequences code for this CDR3. The rearrangement joins TRBV7-3 to TRBJ2-1, with D hard to call. V lost 1 base, J lost 7 bases, and 8 bases lay in between. The CDR3 is 13 residues long. Per germline, CDR1 SGHTA and CDR2 FQGTGA. As DNA, the CDR3 is TGTGCCAGCAGCTTAAGCGTGGGGAATGAGCAGTTCTTC. Amino acids: CASSLSVGNEQFF.

The table lists this clone with a few counts. This rearrangement joins TRBV7-6 to TRBJ2-2; D not resolved. V gave up 5 bases and J gave up 6 bases, with 13 bases separating them. The CDR3 totals 14 residues. The germline gives CDR1 SGHVS, CDR2 FNYEAQ. CDR3 bases: TGTGCCAGCAGCCCGCAAAACAGTCCCGGGGAGCTGTTTTTT. Translating gives CASSPQNSPGELFF.

There are many counts of this clone. The sample holds other DNA sequences that translate to the same CDR3. This sequence joins TRBV18 and TRBJ2-1; no clear D. CDR3 size: 13 residues. CDR1 is KGHSH and CDR2 is LQKENI in the germline V gene. Trimming cost V 2 bases and J 0 bases, with 2 bases left between them. The CDR3 region has the DNA TGTGCCAGCTCACCAAGCTCCTACAATGAGCAGTTCTTC. The encoded protein is CASSPSSYNEQFF.

This clone was observed a handful of times. The chain recombines TRBV7-9 with TRBJ2-7, with D perhaps assigned TRBD1 or TRBD2 (6 bases each). The CDR3 has 16 residues. The V end lost 4 bases, the J end lost 3 bases, and 19 bases lay between the germline ends. Germline CDR1 is SEHNR and CDR2 is FQNEAQ (reference sequence). The CDR3 DNA reads TGTGCCAGCAGCTCGTTTGGCGGGACAACCTTCTACGAGCAGTACTTC. Residues: CASSSFGGTTFYEQYF. Complete variable domain (other parts from reference TRBV7-9 and TRBJ2-7): DTGVSQNPRHKITKRGQNVTFRCDPISEHNRLYWYRQTLGQGPEFLTYFQNEAQLEKSRLLSDRFSAERPKGSFSTLEIQRTEQGDSAMYLCASSSFGGTTFYEQYFGPGTRLTVT.

This clone was picked up a small number of times. The J gene is TRBJ2-1, the V gene TRBV11-1, with a weak D call TRBD2 (7 bases). Germline V CDR1 and CDR2: SGHAT, FQDESV (reference sequence). Trimming shortened V by 5 bases and J by 7 bases, and 21 bases separated the two germline ends. This CDR3 region has 16 residues. DNA for the CDR3: TGTGCCAGCAGCCTAGGGGGGGCCGCTGAAATGAATGAGCAGTTCTTC. This sequence encodes CASSLGGAAEMNEQFF.

The chain is built from TRBV6-5 and TRBJ2-3; 10 nucleotides line up with TRBD2. Trimming cost V 6 bases and J 2 bases; bases outside gene matches: 5. The CDR3 length is 15 residues. CDR1 is MNHEY and CDR2 is SVGAGI in the germline V gene. The CDR3 spells CASRVSGRFTDTQYF. CDR3 sequence (DNA): TGTGCCAGCAGAGTTAGCGGGAGGTTCACAGATACGCAGTATTTT.

This clone has more than one count but fewer than ten. The V gene is TRBV7-2, the J gene TRBJ2-5; the D is unclear. CDR1 and CDR2 (germline): SGHTA, FQGNSA. Trimming removed 2 bases at V and 1 base at J, with 8 bases between. This CDR3 comprises 14 residues. CDR3 DNA sequence: TGTGCCAGCAGCTTAAATCCCGTCCAAGAGACCCAGTACTTC. The encoded protein is CASSLNPVQETQYF.

V gene TRBV5-6 combines with J gene TRBJ2-7; either TRBD1 or TRBD2 may supply D (5 bases each). Looked up from germline, CDR1 is SGHDT and CDR2 is YYEEEE. V was trimmed by 4 bases and J by 2 bases, leaving 13 bases between them. The CDR3 is made up of 14 amino acids. CDR3 region: CASSLGRMTYEQYF. In DNA, the CDR3 is TGTGCCAGCAGCCTGGGACGTATGACCTACGAGCAGTACTTC. The full variable domain, completed using reference TRBV5-6 and TRBJ2-7, is DAGVTQSPTHLIKTRGQQVTLRCSPKSGHDTVSWYQQALGQGPQFIFQYYEEEERQRGNFPDRFSGHQFPNYSSELNVNALLLGDSALYLCASSLGRMTYEQYFGPGTRLTVT.

The chain recombines TRBV15 with TRBJ2-4; the D is unclear. The CDR3 is 16 residues long. V shed 0 bases and J shed 0 bases, with 9 bases lying between them. The germline V gene encodes CDR1 LNHNV and CDR2 YYDKDF (reference sequence). CDR3 DNA: TGTGCCACCAGCAGAGATTGGTCGGTAGCCAAAAACATTCAGTACTTC. This encodes CATSRDWSVAKNIQYF.

The J gene is TRBJ2-5, the V gene TRBV11-3; 8 bases are shared with TRBD2. The germline V gene has CDR1 SGHNT and CDR2 YENEEA. CDR3 length equals 15 residues. Trimming removed 5 bases from V and 2 bases from J; junction bases left unmatched: 7. The CDR3: CASSQGLALQETQYF. The CDR3 coding sequence is TGTGCCAGCAGCCAAGGACTAGCCCTACAAGAGACCCAGTACTTC.

This clone has just one count. The J gene is TRBJ2-3, the V gene TRBV5-4, with 10 positions matching TRBD2. In germline, CDR1 is SGHNT, CDR2 YYREEE (reference sequence). J was trimmed by 1 base and V by 1 base; bases with no gene match: 3. There are 16 residues in the CDR3. CDR3 in DNA: TGTGCCAGCAGCTTGATGCTAGCGGGGGGCACAGATACGCAGTATTTT. Its translation: CASSLMLAGGTDTQYF.

This clone was detected only a few times. The chain uses TRBV6-5 and TRBJ2-7; D tentatively reads TRBD1 or TRBD2 (5 bases each). Germline loops: CDR1 MNHEY, CDR2 SVGAGI. V was clipped by 5 bases and J by 7 bases, with 12 bases between them. The CDR3 is 12 residues long. CDR3: CASSNPGREQYF. CDR3 nucleotide sequence: TGTGCCAGCAGTAATCCGGGGCGGGAGCAGTACTTC.

The chain couples TRBV7-2 to TRBJ1-4, with TRBD1 as a possible D gene (5 bases). CDR3 length: 16 amino acids. V was pared by 0 bases and J by 6 bases, with 14 bases between. Germline values: CDR1 SGHTA, CDR2 FQGNSA. Here the CDR3 reads CASSLAPTGGDEKLFF. The CDR3 DNA is TGTGCCAGCAGCTTAGCACCCACAGGAGGCGATGAAAAACTGTTTTTT.

This clone was counted between two and nine times. The rearrangement joins TRBV7-2 to TRBJ1-2; the match to TRBD1 covers 8 bases. Looked up from germline, CDR1 is SGHTA and CDR2 is FQGNSA. The CDR3 spans 15 residues. V lost 5 bases to trimming and J lost 5 bases; unmatched junction nucleotides: 10. The DNA for the CDR3 is TGTGCCAGCAGCCTGAGGAGGACAGGGCAATATGGCTACACCTTC. Translating gives CASSLRRTGQYGYTF. Based on the CDR3 plus reference TRBV7-2 and TRBJ1-2, the full variable domain is GAGVSQSPSNKVTEKGKDVELRCDPISGHTALYWYRQSLGQGLEFLIYFQGNSAPDKSGLPSDRFSAERTGGSVSTLTIQRTQQEDSAVYLCASSLRRTGQYGYTFGSGTRLTVV.

CDR3: CASSLTSGNTIYF. The CDR3 DNA follows: TGTGCCAGCAGCTTGACCTCTGGAAACACCATATATTTT. The chain uses TRBV7-9 and TRBJ1-3, with no clear D. This CDR3 is 13 amino acids long. Germline V CDR1 and CDR2: SEHNR, FQNEAQ (reference sequence). The ends were cut back, 3 bases at V and 0 bases at J, with 3 bases in the middle. Combining the CDR3 with reference TRBV7-9 and TRBJ1-3 gives the whole variable domain DTGVSQNPRHKITKRGQNVTFRCDPISEHNRLYWYRQTLGQGPEFLTYFQNEAQLEKSRLLSDRFSAERPKGSFSTLEIQRTEQGDSAMYLCASSLTSGNTIYFGEGSWLTVV.

This clone was seen a handful of times. Distinct nucleotide sequences in the sample also encode this CDR3. V and J are TRBV28 and TRBJ2-2; D call uncertain. CDR3 length equals 13 residues. Germline lookup yields CDR1 MDHEN and CDR2 SYDVKM. V was cut by 6 bases and J by 5 bases, with 10 bases left in between. CDR3 residues: CASSLRVTGELFF. CDR3 DNA sequence: TGTGCCAGCAGCCTCCGGGTAACCGGGGAGCTGTTTTTT. The whole variable domain, filled in from reference TRBV28 and TRBJ2-2, reads DVKVTQSSRYLVKRTGEKVFLECVQDMDHENMFWYRQDPGLGLRLIYFSYDVKMKEKGDIPEGYSVSREKKERFSLILESASTNQTSMYLCASSLRVTGELFFGEGSRLTVL.

In its sample, this clone was seen a few times. This rearrangement joins TRBV9 to TRBJ2-7; TRBD2 agrees at 7 bases. Germline assignment: CDR1 SGDLS and CDR2 YYNGEE. Trimming at V came to 3 bases and at J to 1 base, leaving 10 bases not matched to a gene. This CDR3 spans 16 amino acids. In DNA form, the CDR3 reads TGTGCCAGCAGCGCTTTACAGGAGCGGGGTTCCTACGAGCAGTACTTC. It specifies CASSALQERGSYEQYF. Full variable domain (rest looked up from reference TRBV9 and TRBJ2-7): DSGVTQTPKHLITATGQRVTLRCSPRSGDLSVYWYQQSLDQGLQFLIQYYNGEERAKGNILERFSAQQFPDLHSELNLSSLELGDSALYFCASSALQERGSYEQYFGPGTRLTVT.

The chain employs TRBV15 and TRBJ1-2; D remains unclear. V was shortened by 3 bases and J by 2 bases, with 19 bases between the two germline ends. The germline V gene has CDR1 LNHNV and CDR2 YYDKDF (reference sequence). The CDR3 is made up of 17 amino acids. The CDR3: CATSSRFDSSANYGYTF. The CDR3 DNA reads as TGTGCCACCAGCAGTAGATTCGACTCCTCGGCGAACTATGGCTACACCTTC.

The J gene is TRBJ2-7, the V gene TRBV5-8, with a weak D call TRBD1 (8 bases). The length of the CDR3 is 16 residues. Germline V gene data show CDR1 as SGHTS and CDR2 as YDEGEE. V was clipped by 0 bases and J by 4 bases, with 17 bases between them. The CDR3 DNA follows: TGTGCCAGCAGCTTGGTCCAACACAGGGGGGGTTACGAGCAGTACTTC. Amino acid sequence: CASSLVQHRGGYEQYF.

This clone occurred a few times. The chain carries TRBV29-1 and TRBJ2-7; TRBD1 aligns across 10 bases. The V gene end was trimmed by 6 bases and the J gene end by 5 bases; junction bases not matched to a gene: 13. The germline gives CDR1 SQVTM, CDR2 ANQGSEA. This CDR3 has 15 residues. In DNA, the CDR3 is TGCAGCGTAGCAACACTCGACAGGGGGCGAGACGAGCAGTACTTC. Amino acids: CSVATLDRGRDEQYF.

This clone was detected a few times. The rearrangement links TRBV14 to TRBJ2-1, with TRBD2 matching over 9 bases. The J segment lost 4 bases and the V segment lost 1 base, leaving 14 bases of the junction unmatched. Germline lookup yields CDR1 SGHDN and CDR2 FVKESK. The CDR3 contains 19 residues. CDR3 sequence reads: CASSQVPYRAGGLYNEQFF. CDR3 nucleotides: TGTGCCAGCAGCCAAGTGCCCTATCGGGCGGGAGGGCTATACAATGAGCAGTTCTTC.

The gene calls are TRBV18 and TRBJ2-7, with a tentative D call TRBD2 (6 bases). V lost 1 base, J lost 3 bases, and 10 bases lay in between. Germline CDR1 KGHSH, CDR2 LQKENI. CDR3 length: 14 residues. The CDR3 coding sequence is TGTGCCAGCTCACCACAGTACGGGAGCTACGAGCAGTACTTC. The encoded protein is CASSPQYGSYEQYF. The complete variable domain, with remaining parts taken from reference TRBV18 and TRBJ2-7, reads NAGVMQNPRHLVRRRGQEARLRCSPMKGHSHVYWYRQLPEEGLKFMVYLQKENIIDESGMPKERFSAEFPKEGPSILRIQQVVRGDSAAYFCASSPQYGSYEQYFGPGTRLTVT.

The V gene is TRBV28, the J gene TRBJ1-2, with 7 bases lining up with TRBD1. The CDR3 is made up of 14 amino acids. The junction had 9 bases not matched to a gene; V was cut back by 6 bases and J by 5 bases. Germline values: CDR1 MDHEN, CDR2 SYDVKM. In DNA form, the CDR3 reads TGTGCCAGCAGCCAAATAGGGACAGCGTATGGCTACACCTTC. Encoded protein: CASSQIGTAYGYTF.

V gene TRBV11-2 combines with J gene TRBJ2-1, with TRBD2 as a possible D gene (6 bases). The V end lost 8 bases, the J end lost 7 bases, and 21 bases lay between the germline ends. Germline values: CDR1 SGHAT, CDR2 FQNNGV. This CDR3 is 15 amino acids long. CDR3 sequence: CASRTWGVRENEQFF. The CDR3, as DNA: TGTGCCAGCCGAACCTGGGGGGTAAGGGAAAATGAGCAGTTCTTC.

The chain combines TRBV19 with TRBJ1-4, with D perhaps TRBD1 (5 bases). The V and J ends lost 3 bases and 6 bases respectively, with 14 bases between them. The CDR3 length is 15 residues. Germline V lookup: CDR1 LNHDA, CDR2 SQIVND (reference sequence). The CDR3 spells CASSMGLGVHEKLFF. The CDR3 nucleotides are TGTGCCAGTAGTATGGGGCTCGGAGTCCATGAAAAACTGTTTTTT.

This clone has only one observation. The rearrangement links TRBV7-2 to TRBJ1-3; D is unresolved. Germline lookup yields CDR1 SGHTA and CDR2 FQGNSA. Trimming left V 5 bases short and J 4 bases short, with 6 bases between. The CDR3 consists of 12 residues. The CDR3 sequence: CASSIQGNTIYF. The CDR3 DNA follows: TGTGCCAGCAGCATACAGGGAAACACCATATATTTT.